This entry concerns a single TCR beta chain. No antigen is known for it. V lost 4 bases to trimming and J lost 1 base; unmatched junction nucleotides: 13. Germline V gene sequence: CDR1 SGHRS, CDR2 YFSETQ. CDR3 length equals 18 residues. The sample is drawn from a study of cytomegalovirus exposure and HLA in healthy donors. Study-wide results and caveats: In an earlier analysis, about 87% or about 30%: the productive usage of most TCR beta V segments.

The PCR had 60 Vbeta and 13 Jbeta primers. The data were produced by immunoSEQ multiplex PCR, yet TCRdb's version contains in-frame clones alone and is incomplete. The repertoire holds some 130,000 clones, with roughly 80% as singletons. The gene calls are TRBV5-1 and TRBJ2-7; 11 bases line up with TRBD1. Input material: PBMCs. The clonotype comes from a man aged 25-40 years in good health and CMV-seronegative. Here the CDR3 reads CASSLQPQGQGGSYEQYF. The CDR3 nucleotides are TGCGCCAGCAGCCTCCAACCCCAGGGACAGGGGGGATCCTACGAGCAGTACTTC.